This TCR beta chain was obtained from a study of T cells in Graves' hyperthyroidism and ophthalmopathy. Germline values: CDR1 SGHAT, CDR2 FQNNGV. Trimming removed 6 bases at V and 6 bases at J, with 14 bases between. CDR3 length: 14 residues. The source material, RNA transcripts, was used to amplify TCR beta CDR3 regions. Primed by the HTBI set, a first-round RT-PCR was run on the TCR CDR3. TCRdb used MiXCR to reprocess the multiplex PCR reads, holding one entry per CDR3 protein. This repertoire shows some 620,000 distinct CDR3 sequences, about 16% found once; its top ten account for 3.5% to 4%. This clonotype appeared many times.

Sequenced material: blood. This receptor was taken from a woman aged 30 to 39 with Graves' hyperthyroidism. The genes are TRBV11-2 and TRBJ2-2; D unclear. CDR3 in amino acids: CASRTQKSAGELFF. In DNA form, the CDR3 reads TGTGCCAGCAGGACACAGAAGTCGGCCGGGGAGCTGTTTTTT.